This passage covers 4 T cell receptor beta chains from one sample sequenced in a study of T cell changes during pregnancy in multiple sclerosis. The repertoire was sequenced with immunoSEQ multiplex PCR; TCRdb's copy has only in-frame clones and lacks some. The table records around 36,000 clones, 75% to 95% of them present only once. The sample was CD4+ T cells from peripheral blood mononuclear cells, taken in the third trimester of pregnancy. These receptors were obtained from a female donor with multiple sclerosis, enrolled in a pregnancy study.

The chain links TRBV4-3 to TRBJ2-3; D is unclear. V was trimmed by 5 bases and J by 2 bases, leaving 14 bases between them. This CDR3 contains 15 residues. In germline, CDR1 is LGHNA, CDR2 YSLEER. The CDR3 DNA reads as TGCGCCAGCAGCTCCGTCCGACTCGACACAGATACGCAGTATTTT. This gives the protein CASSSVRLDTDTQYF.

This clone came up once. The V gene is TRBV11-3, the J gene TRBJ2-7; TRBD1 matches 7 bases. From germline, CDR1 is SGHNT and CDR2 YENEEA. The CDR3 contains 13 residues. With V trimmed by 5 bases and J by 3 bases, 4 bases remained unmatched. This CDR3 reads CASSLQGNYEQYF. The CDR3 DNA reads TGTGCCAGCAGCCTACAGGGGAACTACGAGCAGTACTTC.

The rearrangement links TRBV27 to TRBJ2-7, with TRBD2 as a possible D gene (6 bases). The V gene's germline CDR1 is MNHEY and CDR2 SMNVEV (reference sequence). Deletions cut 2 bases from V and 4 bases from J, with 12 bases between. The CDR3 loop spans 14 amino acids. The CDR3 protein is CASSLRGGPYEQYF. The CDR3 DNA follows: TGTGCCAGCAGTTTAAGGGGAGGACCATACGAGCAGTACTTC.

This chain links TRBV7-9 with TRBJ1-2; D remains unclear. The V gene's germline CDR1 is SEHNR and CDR2 FQNEAQ (reference sequence). The CDR3 has 11 amino acids. Trimming left V 0 bases short and J 12 bases short, with 8 bases between. In nucleotides, the CDR3 is TGTGCCAGCAGCTTAGCTCAGGCCAACACCTTC. This sequence encodes CASSLAQANTF.